This entry concerns a single T cell receptor beta chain. Sequenced by immunoSEQ multiplex PCR; TCRdb stores in-frame clones only, minus some. The sample consists of 130,000 to 150,000 clones, roughly 80% of them appearing once. This sample is part of a study of blood T cell repertoires in COVID-19. The CDR3 runs 16 residues. Germline assignment: CDR1 SGHTA and CDR2 FQGNSA. The trim removed 5 bases at V and 2 bases at J, leaving 11 bases unmatched. Participants' reported clinical history set cohort assignment. J is TRBJ2-7 and V is TRBV7-2; 8 bases align to TRBD2. What was sequenced was PBMCs or T cells enriched from blood (not recorded which). The sequence was collected from a man between 50 and 59 years old who had recovered from COVID-19. The chain's CDR3 is CASSTAGTRGTYEQYF. The CDR3 coding sequence is TGTGCCAGCAGCACCGCAGGGACTAGGGGGACCTACGAGCAGTACTTC. The variable domain in full, completed from reference TRBV7-2 and TRBJ2-7, reads GAGVSQSPSNKVTEKGKDVELRCDPISGHTALYWYRQSLGQGLEFLIYFQGNSAPDKSGLPSDRFSAERTGGSVSTLTIQRTQQEDSAVYLCASSTAGTRGTYEQYFGPGTRLTVT.